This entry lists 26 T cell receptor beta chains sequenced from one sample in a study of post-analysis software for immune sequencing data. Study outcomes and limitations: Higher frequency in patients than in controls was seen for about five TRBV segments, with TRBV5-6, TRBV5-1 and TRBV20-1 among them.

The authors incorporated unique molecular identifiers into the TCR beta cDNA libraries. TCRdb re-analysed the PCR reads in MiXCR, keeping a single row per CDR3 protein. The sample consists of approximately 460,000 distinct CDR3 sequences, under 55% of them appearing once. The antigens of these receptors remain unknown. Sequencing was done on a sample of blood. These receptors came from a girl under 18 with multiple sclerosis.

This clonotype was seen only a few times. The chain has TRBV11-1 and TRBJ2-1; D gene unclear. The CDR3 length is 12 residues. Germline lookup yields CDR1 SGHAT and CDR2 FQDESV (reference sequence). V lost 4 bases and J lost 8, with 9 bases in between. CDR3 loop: CASSSTPDEQFF. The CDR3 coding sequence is TGTGCCAGCAGCTCCACCCCGGATGAGCAGTTCTTC.

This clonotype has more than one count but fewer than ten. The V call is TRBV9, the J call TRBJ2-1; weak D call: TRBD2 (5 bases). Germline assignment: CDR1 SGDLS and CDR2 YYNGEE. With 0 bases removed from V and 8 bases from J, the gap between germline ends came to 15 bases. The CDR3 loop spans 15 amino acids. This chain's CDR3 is CASSVADTSRDEQFF. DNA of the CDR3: TGTGCCAGCAGCGTAGCGGATACTAGTAGGGATGAGCAGTTCTTC.

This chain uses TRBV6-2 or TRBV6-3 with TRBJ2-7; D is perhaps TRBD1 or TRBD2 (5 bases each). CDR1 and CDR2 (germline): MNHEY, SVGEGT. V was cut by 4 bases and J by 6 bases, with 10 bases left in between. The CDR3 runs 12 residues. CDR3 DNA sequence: TGTGCCAGCAGTTCCCCTGGGGGCGAGCAGTACTTC. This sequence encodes CASSSPGGEQYF.

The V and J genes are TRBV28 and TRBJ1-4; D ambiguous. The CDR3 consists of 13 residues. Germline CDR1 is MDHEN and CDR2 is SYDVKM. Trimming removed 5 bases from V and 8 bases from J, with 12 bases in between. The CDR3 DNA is TGTGCCAGCAGTGAGGCCAATTCGGAAAAACTGTTTTTT. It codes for CASSEANSEKLFF.

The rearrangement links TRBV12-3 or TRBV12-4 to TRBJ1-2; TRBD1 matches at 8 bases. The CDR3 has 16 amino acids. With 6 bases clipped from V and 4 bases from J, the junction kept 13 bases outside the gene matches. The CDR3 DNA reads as TGTGCCAGCAGCCTGAGAACAGGGGGAGTTTCCTATGGCTACACCTTC. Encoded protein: CASSLRTGGVSYGYTF.

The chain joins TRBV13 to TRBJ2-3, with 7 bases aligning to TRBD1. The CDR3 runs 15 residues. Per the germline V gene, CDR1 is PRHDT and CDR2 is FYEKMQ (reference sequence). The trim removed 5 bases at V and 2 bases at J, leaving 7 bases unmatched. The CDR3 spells CASSDDRVDTDTQYF. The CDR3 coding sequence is TGTGCCAGCAGCGACGACAGGGTAGACACAGATACGCAGTATTTT.

The DNA for the CDR3 is TGTGCCAGCAGTTCGGGACGCTTCAATCAGCCCCAGCATTTT. Amino acid sequence: CASSSGRFNQPQHF. The chain carries TRBV27 and TRBJ1-5; TRBD1 might be the D (5 bases). V lost 4 bases to trimming and J lost 3 bases, with 10 bases between them. The CDR3 consists of 14 residues. Germline-derived CDR1 and CDR2 are MNHEY and SMNVEV (reference sequence).

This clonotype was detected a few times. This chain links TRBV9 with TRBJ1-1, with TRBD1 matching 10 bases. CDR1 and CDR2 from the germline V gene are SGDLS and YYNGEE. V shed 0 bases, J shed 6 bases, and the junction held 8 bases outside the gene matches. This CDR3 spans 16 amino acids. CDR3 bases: TGTGCCAGCAGCGTAGAGGGGGGACAGGGGAAGGCTGAAGCTTTCTTT. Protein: CASSVEGGQGKAEAFF. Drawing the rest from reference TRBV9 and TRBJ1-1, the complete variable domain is DSGVTQTPKHLITATGQRVTLRCSPRSGDLSVYWYQQSLDQGLQFLIQYYNGEERAKGNILERFSAQQFPDLHSELNLSSLELGDSALYFCASSVEGGQGKAEAFFGQGTRLTVV.

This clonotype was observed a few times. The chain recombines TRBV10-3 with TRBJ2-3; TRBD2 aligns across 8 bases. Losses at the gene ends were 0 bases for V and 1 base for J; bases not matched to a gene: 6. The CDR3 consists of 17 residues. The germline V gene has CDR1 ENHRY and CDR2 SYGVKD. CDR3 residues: CAISESFAGGGTDTQYF. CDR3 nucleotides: TGTGCCATCAGTGAGTCTTTTGCGGGAGGAGGCACAGATACGCAGTATTTT.

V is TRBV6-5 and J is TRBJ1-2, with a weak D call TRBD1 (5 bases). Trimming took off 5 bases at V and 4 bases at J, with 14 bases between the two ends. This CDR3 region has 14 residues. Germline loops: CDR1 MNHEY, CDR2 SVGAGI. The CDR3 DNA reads TGTGCCAGCAGTCCCCGGTGGGGGGGCTATGGCTACACCTTC. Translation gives CASSPRWGGYGYTF.

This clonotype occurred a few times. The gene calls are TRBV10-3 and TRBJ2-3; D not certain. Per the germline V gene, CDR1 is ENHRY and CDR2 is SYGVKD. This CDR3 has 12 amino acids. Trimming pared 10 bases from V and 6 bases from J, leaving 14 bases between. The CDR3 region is CATATTTDTQYF. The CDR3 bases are TGTGCCACCGCCACCACTACGGATACGCAGTATTTT.

The CDR3 loop reads CASGLYPGAGNEQFF. CDR3 nucleotides: TGTGCTAGTGGCCTTTATCCGGGGGCAGGCAATGAGCAGTTCTTC. The rearrangement uses TRBV12-5 and TRBJ2-1, with D tentatively TRBD1 or TRBD2 (6 bases each). The V and J ends lost 6 bases and 6 bases respectively, with 18 bases between them. The CDR3 is made up of 15 amino acids. Germline CDR1 LGHNT, CDR2 FRNRAP.

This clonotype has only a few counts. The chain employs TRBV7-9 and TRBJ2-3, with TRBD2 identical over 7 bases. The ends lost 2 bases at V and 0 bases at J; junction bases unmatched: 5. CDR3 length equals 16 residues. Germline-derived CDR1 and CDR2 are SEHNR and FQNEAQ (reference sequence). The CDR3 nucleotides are TGTGCCAGCAGCTTACTCGCTAGCGGTAGCACAGATACGCAGTATTTT. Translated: CASSLLASGSTDTQYF.

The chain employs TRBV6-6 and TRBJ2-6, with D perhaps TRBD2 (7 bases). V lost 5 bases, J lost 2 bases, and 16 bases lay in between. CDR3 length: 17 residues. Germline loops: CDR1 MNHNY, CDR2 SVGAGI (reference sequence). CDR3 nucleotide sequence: TGTGCCAGCAGTCCTTTAGGGGGGGCGGCTGGGGCCAACGTCCTGACTTTC. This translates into CASSPLGGAAGANVLTF.

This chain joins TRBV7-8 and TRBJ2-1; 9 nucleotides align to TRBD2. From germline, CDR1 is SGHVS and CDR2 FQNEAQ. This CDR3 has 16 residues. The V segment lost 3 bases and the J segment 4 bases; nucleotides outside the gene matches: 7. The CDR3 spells CASSFASGVRYNEQFF. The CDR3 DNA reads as TGTGCCAGCAGCTTTGCTAGCGGGGTCCGATACAATGAGCAGTTCTTC.

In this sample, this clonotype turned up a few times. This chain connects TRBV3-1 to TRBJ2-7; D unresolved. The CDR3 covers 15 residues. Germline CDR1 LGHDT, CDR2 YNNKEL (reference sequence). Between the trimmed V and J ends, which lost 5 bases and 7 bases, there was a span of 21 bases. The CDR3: CASSRVLALISEQYF. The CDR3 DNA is TGTGCCAGCAGCAGGGTATTGGCGCTGATCTCTGAGCAGTACTTC.

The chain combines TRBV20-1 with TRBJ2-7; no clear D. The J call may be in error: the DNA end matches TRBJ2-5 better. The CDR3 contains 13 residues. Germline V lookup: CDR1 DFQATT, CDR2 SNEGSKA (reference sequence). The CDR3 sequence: CSAHPTARETQYF. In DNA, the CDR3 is TGCAGTGCCCACCCCACAGCGCGGGAGACCCAGTACTTC.

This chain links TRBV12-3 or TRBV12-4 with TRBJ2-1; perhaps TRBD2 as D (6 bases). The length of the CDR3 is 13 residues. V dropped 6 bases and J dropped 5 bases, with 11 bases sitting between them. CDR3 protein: CASRLGGNNEQFF. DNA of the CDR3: TGTGCCAGCAGGCTCGGAGGGAACAATGAGCAGTTCTTC.

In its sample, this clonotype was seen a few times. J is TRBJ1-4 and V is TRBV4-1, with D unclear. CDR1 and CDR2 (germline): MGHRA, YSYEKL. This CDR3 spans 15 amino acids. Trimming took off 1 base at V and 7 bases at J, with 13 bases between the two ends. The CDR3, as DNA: TGCGCCAGCAGCCAAGTCCCGCAGGATGGTGAAAAACTGTTTTTT. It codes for CASSQVPQDGEKLFF.

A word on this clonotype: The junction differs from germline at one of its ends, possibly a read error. The CDR3: CAIGEEGRYTDTQYF. The DNA for the CDR3 is TGTGCCATCGGTGAGGAGGGCAGATACACAGATACGCAGTATTTT. The chain carries TRBV10-3 and TRBJ2-3; perhaps TRBD2 as D (6 bases). CDR1 and CDR2 from the germline V gene are ENHRY and SYGVKD. The CDR3 is 15 residues long.

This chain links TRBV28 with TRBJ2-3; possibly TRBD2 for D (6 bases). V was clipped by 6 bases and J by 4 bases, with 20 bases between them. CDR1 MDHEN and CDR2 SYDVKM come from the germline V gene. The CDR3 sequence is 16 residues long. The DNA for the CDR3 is TGTGCCAGCAGGCCTCCCTTAGCGGCCCGGGCAGATACGCAGTATTTT. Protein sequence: CASRPPLAARADTQYF.

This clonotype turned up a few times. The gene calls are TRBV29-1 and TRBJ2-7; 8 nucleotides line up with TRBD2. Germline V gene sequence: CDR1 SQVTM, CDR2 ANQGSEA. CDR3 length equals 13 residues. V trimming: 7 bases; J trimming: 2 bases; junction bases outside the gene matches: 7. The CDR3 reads CSAGGGSTYEQYF. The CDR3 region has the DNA TGCAGCGCCGGGGGGGGTTCAACCTACGAGCAGTACTTC.

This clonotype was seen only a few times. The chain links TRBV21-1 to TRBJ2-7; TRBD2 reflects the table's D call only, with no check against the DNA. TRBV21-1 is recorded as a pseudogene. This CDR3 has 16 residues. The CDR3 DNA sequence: TGTGCCAGCAGCAAAGGGACTAGCGGGAGCATCAACGAGCAGTACTTC. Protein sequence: CASSKGTSGSINEQYF.

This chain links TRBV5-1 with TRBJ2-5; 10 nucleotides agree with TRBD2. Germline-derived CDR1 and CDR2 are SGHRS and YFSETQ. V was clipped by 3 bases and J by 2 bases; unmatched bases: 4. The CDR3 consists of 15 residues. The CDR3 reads CASSSLAGKQETQYF. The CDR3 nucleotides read TGCGCCAGCAGCTCACTAGCGGGGAAACAAGAGACCCAGTACTTC. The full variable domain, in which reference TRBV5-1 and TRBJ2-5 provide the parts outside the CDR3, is KAGVTQTPRYLIKTRGQQVTLSCSPISGHRSVSWYQQTPGQGLQFLFEYFSETQRNKGNFPGRFSGRQFSNSRSEMNVSTLELGDSALYLCASSSLAGKQETQYFGPGTRLLVL.

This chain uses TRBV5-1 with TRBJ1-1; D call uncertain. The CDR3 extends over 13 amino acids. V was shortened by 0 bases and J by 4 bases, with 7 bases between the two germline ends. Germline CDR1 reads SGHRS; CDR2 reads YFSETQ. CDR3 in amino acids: CASSLVEGTEAFF. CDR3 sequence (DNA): TGCGCCAGCAGCTTGGTTGAGGGCACTGAAGCTTTCTTT.

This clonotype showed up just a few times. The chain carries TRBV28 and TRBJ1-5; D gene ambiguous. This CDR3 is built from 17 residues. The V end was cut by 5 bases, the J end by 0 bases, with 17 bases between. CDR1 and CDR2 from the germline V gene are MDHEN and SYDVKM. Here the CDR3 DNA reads TGTGCCAGCAGTCGAACAACGGGCATCTTTAGCAATCAGCCCCAGCATTTT. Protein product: CASSRTTGIFSNQPQHF.